The T cell receptor (beta chain) described here comes from a study of CD8 T cells in ankylosing spondylitis. In this sample, this clonotype turned up a few times. Antigen: not known. The study's findings and limits: A motif in TCR beta, a set of under 10 highly homologous variants, appeared characteristic of ankylosing spondylitis blood.

MiXCR was run by TCRdb on the 5' RACE reads, yielding one entry per CDR3 protein. The sample holds 150,000 or so distinct CDR3 sequences, approximately 10% seen once. Specimen: blood, either unsorted or a sorted T cell fraction (not recorded which). The sequence was obtained from a female donor with ankylosing spondylitis or in good health (not recorded which).

In DNA, the CDR3 is TGTGCCAGCAGTTTAAGGGCTAGCGGACTATCCTACGAGCAGTACTTC. Protein sequence: CASSLRASGLSYEQYF. The J gene is TRBJ2-7, the V gene TRBV27, with 7 bases aligning to TRBD2. The J segment lost 1 base and the V segment lost 2 bases, leaving 8 bases of the junction unmatched. Germline V gene sequence: CDR1 MNHEY, CDR2 SMNVEV (reference sequence). The CDR3 has 16 amino acids.